This T cell receptor (beta chain) was identified during a study of spatial heterogeneity in lung cancer. One entry per CDR3 protein results from TCRdb running MiXCR on the 5' RACE reads. This repertoire shows about 2,700 distinct CDR3 sequences, roughly 6.3% found once; its top ten account for about 34%. This clonotype was detected only a few times. No antigen is known for it. Trimming cost V 7 bases and J 1 base; bases outside gene matches: 9. This CDR3 has 16 residues. CDR1 is WSHSY and CDR2 is SAAADI in the germline V gene. Study-wide results and limits: Tumor mutation count correlated with how many alpha and beta TCRs expanded intratumorally.

Sample time point: sample taken at primary tumor resection. This TCR was recovered from a male donor with early-stage non-small cell lung cancer. V and J are TRBV10-2 and TRBJ2-3; TRBD2 agrees at 9 bases. The sequences come from lung tumor tissue, collected at surgery. DNA of the CDR3: TGCGCCAGCATGTTCGCCCCTAGCGGGGGCACAGATACGCAGTATTTT. This gives the protein CASMFAPSGGTDTQYF.